The entry that follows covers one T cell receptor beta chain sequence. V trimming: 5 bases; J trimming: 0 bases; junction bases outside the gene matches: 4. The CDR3 spans 15 residues. CDR1 and CDR2 from the germline V gene are SGHAT and FQNNGV. This sample is part of a study of sequential checkpoint blockade in melanoma. Study overall: Maintenance nivolumab came after either treatment sequence.

Assay: immunoSEQ multiplex PCR; the TCRdb copy retains only in-frame clones and omits some. The sample shows 20,000 to 25,000 clones, around 82% of them seen only once. Stated treatment: randomized to nivolumab then ipilimumab (arm A) or the reverse (arm B). Patients had received no earlier DNA-damaging chemotherapy. From thawed PBMCs, live CD3+CD8+ cells negative for CD19 and CD56 were sorted. The sequencing used CD8+ T cells sorted from blood (inferred from file names), collected from a patient given nivolumab and ipilimumab in sequence. The receptor was isolated from a human donor with melanoma. This chain connects TRBV11-2 to TRBJ1-3; 7 bases map to TRBD1. Written as DNA, the CDR3 is TGTGCCAGCAGCCATGCAGGGGGCTCTGGAAACACCATATATTTT. Translation gives CASSHAGGSGNTIYF. Variable domain in full (rest from reference TRBV11-2 and TRBJ1-3): EAGVAQSPRYKIIEKRQSVAFWCNPISGHATLYWYQQILGQGPKLLIQFQNNGVVDDSQLPKDRFSAERLKGVDSTLKIQPAKLEDSAVYLCASSHAGGSGNTIYFGEGSWLTVV.